This T cell receptor beta chain was sequenced for a study of cytomegalovirus exposure and HLA in healthy donors. Germline loops: CDR1 SGHTA, CDR2 FQGNSA. The CDR3 length is 13 residues. With V trimmed by 5 bases and J by 7 bases, 2 bases remained unmatched. This clone was counted once. Each donor was nominally healthy when sampled (though unrecorded immune exposures were likely). Primers included in the PCR were 60 Vbeta and 13 Jbeta primers. Generated by immunoSEQ multiplex PCR, the TCRdb table keeps only in-frame clones and is missing some. The top ten hold approximately 1.5% of the sample, which has about 200,000 clones, around nine tenths seen once.

The rearrangement uses TRBV7-2 and TRBJ1-6; TRBD1 matches 7 bases. Specimen: PBMCs. This TCR was recovered from a woman younger than 30 in good health and CMV-seronegative. The CDR3 DNA sequence: TGTGCCAGCAGCACAGGGGAGAATTCACCCCTCCACTTT. Translating gives CASSTGENSPLHF. The full variable domain, in which reference TRBV7-2 and TRBJ1-6 provide the parts outside the CDR3, is GAGVSQSPSNKVTEKGKDVELRCDPISGHTALYWYRQSLGQGLEFLIYFQGNSAPDKSGLPSDRFSAERTGGSVSTLTIQRTQQEDSAVYLCASSTGENSPLHFGNGTRLTVT.